Included here is one TCR beta chain sequence, with context. Its specificity is not known. The record originates from a study of Ad26.COV2.S vaccination and SARS-CoV-2 variants. Points from the study as a whole: Vaccine recipients surpassed placebo recipients in spike-specific TCR breadth. Using TCR breadth and depth analyses may have led to underestimated total T cell responses.

Produced via immunoSEQ multiplex PCR; TCRdb's table is partial and in-frame only. The sample has some 180,000 clones, 87% seen once; the top ten hold approximately 6%. Deletions cut 7 bases from V and 6 bases from J, with 10 bases between. Germline lookup yields CDR1 MNHEY and CDR2 SVGAGI. This CDR3 region has 12 residues. The chain recombines TRBV6-5 with TRBJ2-1; unclear D gene. This receptor was identified in a human donor who had recovered from COVID-19. The sample was peripheral blood, taken after recovery from COVID-19. CDR3 sequence reads: CASTGFSNEQFF. DNA for the CDR3: TGTGCCAGCACCGGGTTCAGCAATGAGCAGTTCTTC.